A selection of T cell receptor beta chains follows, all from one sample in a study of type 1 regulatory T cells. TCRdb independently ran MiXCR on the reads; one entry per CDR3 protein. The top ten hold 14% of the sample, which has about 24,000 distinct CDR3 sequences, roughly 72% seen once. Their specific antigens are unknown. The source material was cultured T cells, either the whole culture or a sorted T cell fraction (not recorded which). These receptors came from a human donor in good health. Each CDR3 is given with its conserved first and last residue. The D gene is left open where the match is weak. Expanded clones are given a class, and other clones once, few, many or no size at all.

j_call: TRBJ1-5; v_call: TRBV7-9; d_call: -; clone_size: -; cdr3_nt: TGTGCCAGCAGCTTCTGGGGAGGGGCGGATCGCAATCAGCCCCAGCATTTT; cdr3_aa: CASSFWGGADRNQPQHF
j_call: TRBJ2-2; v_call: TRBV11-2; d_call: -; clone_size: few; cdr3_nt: TGTGCCAGCAGCTTAAGGCCCCCGCAGGGTTTAAAATCCGGGGAGCTGTTTTTT; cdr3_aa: CASSLRPPQGLKSGELFF
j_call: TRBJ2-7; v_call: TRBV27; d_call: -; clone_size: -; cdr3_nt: TGTGCCAGCAGTCTACAAACAGTAAGGGGTTTGGGCGAGCAGTACTTC; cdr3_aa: CASSLQTVRGLGEQYF
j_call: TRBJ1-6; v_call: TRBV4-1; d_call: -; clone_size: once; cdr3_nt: TGCGCCAGCAGCCCGAGGGAGCAAGGTAGCTCCTATAATTCACCCCTCCACTTT; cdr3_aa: CASSPREQGSSYNSPLHF
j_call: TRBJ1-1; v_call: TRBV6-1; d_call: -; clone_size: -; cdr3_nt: TGTGCCAGCAGACCCCCCGGTGAAGCTTTCTTT; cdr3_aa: CASRPPGEAFF
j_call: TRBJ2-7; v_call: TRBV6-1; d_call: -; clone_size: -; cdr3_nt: TGTGCCAGCAGTGAAACAGGGGGAGGGTACGAGCAGTACTTC; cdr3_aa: CASSETGGGYEQYF
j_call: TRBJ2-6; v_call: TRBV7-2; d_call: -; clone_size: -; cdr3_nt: TGTGCCAGCAGCTTGTCCGCCCTCTACGGGGCCAACGTCCTGACTTTC; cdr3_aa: CASSLSALYGANVLTF
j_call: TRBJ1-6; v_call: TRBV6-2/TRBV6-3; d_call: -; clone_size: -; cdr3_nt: TGTGCCAGCAGCCCTCCGGGGGTTAACAATTCACCCCTCCACTTT; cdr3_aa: CASSPPGVNNSPLHF
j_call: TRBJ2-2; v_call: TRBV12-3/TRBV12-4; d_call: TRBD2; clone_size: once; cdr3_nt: TGTGCCAGCACTATCTTCGGCGGGGGAGCAACCGGGGAGCTGTTTTTT; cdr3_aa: CASTIFGGGATGELFF
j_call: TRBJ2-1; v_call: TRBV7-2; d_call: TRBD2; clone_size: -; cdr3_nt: TGTGCCAGCAGCCCCCGACTAGCGGGGGTCTTAGATGAGCAGTTCTTC; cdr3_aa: CASSPRLAGVLDEQFF
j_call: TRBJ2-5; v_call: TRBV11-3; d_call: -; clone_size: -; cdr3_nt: TGTGCCAGCAGCTTAGTCTGGGGGGAAGAGACCCAGTACTTC; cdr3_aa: CASSLVWGEETQYF
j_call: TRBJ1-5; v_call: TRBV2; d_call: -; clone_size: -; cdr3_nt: TGTGCCAGCAGCCCGGTGAATAGCAATCAGCCCCAGCATTTT; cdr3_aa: CASSPVNSNQPQHF
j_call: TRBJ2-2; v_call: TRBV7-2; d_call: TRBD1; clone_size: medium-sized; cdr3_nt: TGTGCCAGCAGCGAACTTACAGGGGTCACCGGGGAGCTGTTTTTT; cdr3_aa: CASSELTGVTGELFF
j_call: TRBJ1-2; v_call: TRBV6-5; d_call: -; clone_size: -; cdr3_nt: TGTGCCAGCAGTTCAATATCAGGGTCCAGGGGCTACACCTTC; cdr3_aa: CASSSISGSRGYTF
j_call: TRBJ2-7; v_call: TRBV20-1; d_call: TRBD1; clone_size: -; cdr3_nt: TGCAGTGCTAGACGGGACAGGTTGTACGAGCAGTACTTC; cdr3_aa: CSARRDRLYEQYF
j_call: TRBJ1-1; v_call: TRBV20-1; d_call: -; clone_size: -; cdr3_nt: TGCAGTGCTATGGGGGGAGTGACTGAAGCTTTCTTT; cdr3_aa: CSAMGGVTEAFF
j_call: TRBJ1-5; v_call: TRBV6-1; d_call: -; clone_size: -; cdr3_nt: TGTGCCAGCGCCCCCCCTGGAGGGGGTCAGCCCCAGCATTTT; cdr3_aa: CASAPPGGGQPQHF
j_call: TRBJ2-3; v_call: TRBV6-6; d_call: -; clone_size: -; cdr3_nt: TGTGCCAGCAGTTACTCGGGGCTAGTCGGGAATACGCAGTATTTT; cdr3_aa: CASSYSGLVGNTQYF
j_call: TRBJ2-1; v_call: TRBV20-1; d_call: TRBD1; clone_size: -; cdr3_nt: TGCAGTGCTAGGATCCAGGGGGCTTTCAATGAGCAGTTCTTC; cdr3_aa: CSARIQGAFNEQFF
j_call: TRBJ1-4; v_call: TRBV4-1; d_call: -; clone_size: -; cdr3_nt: TGCGCCAGCGGAGCCATCGGGCTCGGGGGGGAAAAACTGTTTTTT; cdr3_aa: CASGAIGLGGEKLFF